Included here is one TCR beta chain sequence, with context. There is no known antigen for this receptor. Base qualities are not at hand, and no much larger clone is one base apart. This sample was included in a study of beta chain features in type 1 diabetes (dated by TCRdb to the late 2010s). Broadly, across the study: Patients and healthy donors did not differ in mean age, gender distribution, total cell number or subset yield. A total of some 100,000,000 sorted cells were examined across all samples, and a strong correlation was observed between cell number per subset and RNA yield. In the study, TCRB repertoires of sorted circulating CD4+ T cell subsets from recently diagnosed type 1 diabetes patients were compared with those of matched healthy donors. Regulatory and stem cell-like memory subsets were obtained from only 8 patients and roughly 8 healthy donors, while naive and central memory subsets were obtained from all 30 or so donors.

The entire isolated RNA was reverse transcribed using the High Capacity cDNA Reverse Transcription Kit, and thus expressed TCRB transcripts were sequenced. Deep immunoSEQ sequencing was applied to naive, central memory and regulatory T cell samples, giving an average of about 3.6 million total reads per sample. Sorted cells were lysed in RLT buffer and RNA was extracted with DNase-treated RNeasy Micro or Mini kits, depending on cell number. To prevent cross-contamination, each cell subset was processed individually, whereas patient and healthy donor samples were processed jointly. The immunoSEQ multiplex PCR was used to amplify TCRB sequences from cDNA, yielding 87-bp fragments that span the CDR3 region. Amplicons were sequenced on the Illumina HiSeq platform. For the original study's pipeline: PCR bias was corrected computationally using synthetic template baselines, and reads within Hamming distance 2 were collapsed, with unmergeable singletons discarded. Reads were aligned against IMGT so that V, D and J genes, CDR3 length and insertions or deletions at six rearrangement sites could be assigned. Within each subset, clonotype counts were normalized to sorted cell number, and only after that were true diversity and Gini coefficients computed with the tcR R package. The overlap coefficient, calculated on TCRB nucleotide sequences, was used to quantify repertoire sharing. Out-of-frame TCRB sequences from naive cells were analyzed to stand in for the pre-selection repertoire. TCRdb carries this immuneACCESS record with in-frame sequences only. Its versions omit some clonotypes, under half of them owing to an unresolved V gene in the studies checked, with the rest unexplained. V and J calls plus clone size are reproduced from that table; the DNA served to infer D and trimming. The sample data list 850,000 to 900,000 clones, and around a sixth of these were observed just once. The ten top clones hold about 0.02% of the sample.

Each donor gave one peripheral blood draw, approximately 120 mL on average, collected into heparinised tubes. A BD FACSAria II and a panel including CD45RO, CCR7, CD25, CD127, CD95 and CD27 were used to sort naive, central memory, regulatory and stem cell-like memory CD4+ T cells. All sorted populations exceeded 95% purity. PBMCs were isolated right away by Lymphoprep density gradient centrifugation and were stained directly, without culture. To minimize batch effects, samples were stained and sorted in pairs, one healthy donor with one patient per experiment. Study-wide conclusions, independent of this receptor: The naive, central memory and regulatory TCRB repertoires appeared to resemble one another more closely among patients than among healthy donors. In all four CD4+ subsets, TCRB CDR3 length was moderately but significantly shorter in type 1 diabetes patients. HLA sub-analyses involved small numbers of individuals, so any influence of HLA type on TCRB rearrangement remained unresolved. Because cDNA rather than genomic DNA was sequenced, highly expressing activated cells could have been over-represented, although no difference in activation and CD3 levels was found between groups. Patients with type 1 diabetes made fewer insertions and deleted more nucleotides at VDJ recombination sites, implying thymic rearrangement abnormalities. Shorter templates might have been favored by PCR, but patient and control samples were amplified and corrected together, so both groups would have been affected equally by any skew.

V and J lose 4 bases and 2 bases, and a span of 5 bases separates them. The germline V gene gives CDR1 as MDHEN and CDR2 as SYDVKM. The CDR3 contains 13 residues, cysteine and phenylalanine counted. The only DNA kept is the CDR3, 39 bases in frame from the first base. Sequences were obtained from naive CD4+ T cells from blood. The cell subset or site label for this specimen denotes: true naive CD4+ T cells. This sequence was found in a woman aged 18-30 years in good health. Recombination connected TRBV28 to TRBJ2-2, with the D gene call left open. The CDR3 corresponds to CASSYSNTGELFF. The DNA sequence is given as TGTGCCAGCAGTTATAGCAACACCGGGGAGCTGTTTTTT.